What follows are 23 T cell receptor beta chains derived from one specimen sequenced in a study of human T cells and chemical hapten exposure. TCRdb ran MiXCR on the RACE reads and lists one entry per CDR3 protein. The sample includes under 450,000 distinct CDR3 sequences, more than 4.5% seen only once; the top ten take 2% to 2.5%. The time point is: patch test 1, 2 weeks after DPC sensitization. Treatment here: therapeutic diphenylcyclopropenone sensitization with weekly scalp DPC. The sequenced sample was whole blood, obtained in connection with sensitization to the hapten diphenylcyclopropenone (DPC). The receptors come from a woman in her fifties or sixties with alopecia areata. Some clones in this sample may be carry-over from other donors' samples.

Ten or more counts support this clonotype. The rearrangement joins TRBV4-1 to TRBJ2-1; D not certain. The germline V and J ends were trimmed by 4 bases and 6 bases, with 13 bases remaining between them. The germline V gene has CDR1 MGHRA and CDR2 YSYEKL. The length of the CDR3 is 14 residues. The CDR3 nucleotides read TGCGCCAGCAGCCGGGGAATCTTTCTCAATGAGCAGTTCTTC. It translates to CASSRGIFLNEQFF.

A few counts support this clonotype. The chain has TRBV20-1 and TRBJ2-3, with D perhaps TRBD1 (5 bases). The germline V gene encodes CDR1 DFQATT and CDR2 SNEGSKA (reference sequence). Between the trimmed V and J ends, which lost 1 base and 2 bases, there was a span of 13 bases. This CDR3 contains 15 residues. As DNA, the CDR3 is TGCAGTGCTAGAGGAAAGGGGCTCCACACAGATACGCAGTATTTT. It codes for CSARGKGLHTDTQYF.

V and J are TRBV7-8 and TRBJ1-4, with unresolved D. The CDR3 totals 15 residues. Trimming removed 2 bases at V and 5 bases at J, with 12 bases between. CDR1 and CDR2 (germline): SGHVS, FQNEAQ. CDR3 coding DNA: TGTGCCAGCAGCTTAAGGAGGGAAAGGAATGAAAAACTGTTTTTT. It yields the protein CASSLRRERNEKLFF. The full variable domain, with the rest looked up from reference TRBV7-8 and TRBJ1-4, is GAGVSQSPRYKVAKRGQDVALRCDPISGHVSLFWYQQALGQGPEFLTYFQNEAQLDKSGLPSDRFFAERPEGSVSTLKIQRTQQEDSAVYLCASSLRRERNEKLFFGSGTQLSVL.

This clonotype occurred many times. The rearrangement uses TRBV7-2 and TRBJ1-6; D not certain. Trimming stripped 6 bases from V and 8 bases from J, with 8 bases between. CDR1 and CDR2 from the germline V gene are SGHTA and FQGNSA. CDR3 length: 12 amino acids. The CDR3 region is CASRANHSPLHF. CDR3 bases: TGTGCCAGCAGGGCGAATCATTCACCCCTCCACTTT.

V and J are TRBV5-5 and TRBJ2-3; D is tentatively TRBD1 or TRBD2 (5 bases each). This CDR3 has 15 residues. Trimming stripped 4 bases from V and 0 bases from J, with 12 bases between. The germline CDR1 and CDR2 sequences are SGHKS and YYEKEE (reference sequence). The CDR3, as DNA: TGTGCCAGCAGCGGGGGACGGATTAGCACAGATACGCAGTATTTT. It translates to CASSGGRISTDTQYF. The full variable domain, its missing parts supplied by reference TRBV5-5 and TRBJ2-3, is DAGVTQSPTHLIKTRGQQVTLRCSPISGHKSVSWYQQVLGQGPQFIFQYYEKEERGRGNFPDRFSARQFPNYSSELNVNALLLGDSALYLCASSGGRISTDTQYFGPGTRLTVL.

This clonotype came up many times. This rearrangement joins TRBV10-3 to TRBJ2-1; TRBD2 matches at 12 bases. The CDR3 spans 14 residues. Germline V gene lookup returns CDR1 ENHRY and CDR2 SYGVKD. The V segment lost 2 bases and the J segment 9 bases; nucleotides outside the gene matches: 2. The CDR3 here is CAISEGLAGFEQFF. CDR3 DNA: TGTGCCATCAGTGAGGGACTAGCGGGATTTGAGCAGTTCTTC.

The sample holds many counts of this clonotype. CDR3 sequence reads: CASAERNLETQYF. In DNA form, the CDR3 reads TGTGCCAGCGCGGAACGGAATCTTGAGACCCAGTACTTC. This chain uses TRBV5-5 with TRBJ2-5, with D uncertain. The CDR3 is 13 amino acids. Per the germline V gene, CDR1 is SGHKS and CDR2 is YYEKEE (reference sequence). V was shortened by 7 bases and J by 5 bases, with 15 bases between the two germline ends.

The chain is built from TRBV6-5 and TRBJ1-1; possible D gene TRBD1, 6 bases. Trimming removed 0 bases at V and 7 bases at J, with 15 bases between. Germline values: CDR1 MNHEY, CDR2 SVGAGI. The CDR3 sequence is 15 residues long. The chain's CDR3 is CASSYSSGGQGEAFF. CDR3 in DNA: TGTGCCAGCAGTTACTCCTCTGGGGGCCAGGGTGAAGCTTTCTTT.

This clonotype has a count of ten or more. DNA for the CDR3: TGTGCCAGCAGAAGAGCGGGGGAGTACAATGAGCAGTTCTTC. Its translation is CASRRAGEYNEQFF. The chain combines TRBV2 with TRBJ2-1; 8 bases align to TRBD2. Germline trimming cut 6 bases from V and 4 bases from J; bases unmatched to any gene: 5. CDR1 is SNHLY, CDR2 FYNNEI, per germline. The CDR3 is 14 residues long.

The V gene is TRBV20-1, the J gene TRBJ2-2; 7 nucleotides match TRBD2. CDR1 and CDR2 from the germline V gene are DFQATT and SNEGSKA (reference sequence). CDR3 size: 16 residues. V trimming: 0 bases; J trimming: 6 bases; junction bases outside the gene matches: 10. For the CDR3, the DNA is TGCAGTGCTAGAGAAAAGGGAGCAGGGAGGGCCGGGGAGCTGTTTTTT. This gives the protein CSAREKGAGRAGELFF.

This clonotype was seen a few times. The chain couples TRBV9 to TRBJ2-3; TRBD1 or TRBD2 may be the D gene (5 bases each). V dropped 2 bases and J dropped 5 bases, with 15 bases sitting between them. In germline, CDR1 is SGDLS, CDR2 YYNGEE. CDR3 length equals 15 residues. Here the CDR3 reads CASSVEGLGRDTQYF. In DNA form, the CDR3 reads TGTGCCAGCAGCGTTGAGGGGCTTGGGAGAGATACGCAGTATTTT.

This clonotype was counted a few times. The CDR3 nucleotides read TGTGCCAGCAGAGAGGACAGGGGCTGCTCTGGAAACACCATATATTTT. This translates into CASREDRGCSGNTIYF. The chain is built from TRBV21-1 and TRBJ1-3; the DNA was not used to check the table's D call, TRBD1. TRBV21-1 is annotated as a pseudogene. The CDR3 runs to 16 residues.

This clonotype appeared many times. In nucleotides, the CDR3 is TGCAGCGTGGGGGGACTAGCGGGAGTCCGGTACAATGAGCAGTTCTTC. Translated, it gives CSVGGLAGVRYNEQFF. The chain employs TRBV29-1 and TRBJ2-1; 14 bases are shared with TRBD2. The trim removed 6 bases at V and 4 bases at J, leaving 8 bases unmatched. The CDR3 consists of 16 residues. The V gene's germline CDR1 is SQVTM and CDR2 ANQGSEA.

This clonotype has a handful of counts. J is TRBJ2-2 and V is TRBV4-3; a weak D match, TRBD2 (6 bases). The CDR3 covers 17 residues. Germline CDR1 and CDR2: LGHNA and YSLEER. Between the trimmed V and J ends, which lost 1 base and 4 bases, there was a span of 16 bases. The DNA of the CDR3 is TGCGCCAGCAGCCAAGTGGGCGGGAAAGATTTCACCGGGGAGCTGTTTTTT. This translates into CASSQVGGKDFTGELFF.

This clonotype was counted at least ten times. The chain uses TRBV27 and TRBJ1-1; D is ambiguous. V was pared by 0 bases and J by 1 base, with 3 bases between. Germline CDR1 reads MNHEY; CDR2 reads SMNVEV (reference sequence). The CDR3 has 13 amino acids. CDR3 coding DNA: TGTGCCAGCAGTTTATCCACGAACACTGAAGCTTTCTTT. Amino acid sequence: CASSLSTNTEAFF.

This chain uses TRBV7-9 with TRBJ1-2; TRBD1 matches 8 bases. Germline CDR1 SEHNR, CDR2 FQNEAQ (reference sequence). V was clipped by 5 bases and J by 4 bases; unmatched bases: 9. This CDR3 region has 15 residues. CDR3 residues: CASSTGTGTFYGYTF. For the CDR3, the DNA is TGTGCCAGCAGCACCGGGACAGGAACCTTCTATGGCTACACCTTC.

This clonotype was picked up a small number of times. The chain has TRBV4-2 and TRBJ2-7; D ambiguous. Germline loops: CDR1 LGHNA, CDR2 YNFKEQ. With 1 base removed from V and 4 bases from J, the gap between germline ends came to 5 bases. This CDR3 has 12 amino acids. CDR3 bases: TGTGCCAGCAGCCAAGTGGGGTACGAGCAGTACTTC. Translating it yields CASSQVGYEQYF.

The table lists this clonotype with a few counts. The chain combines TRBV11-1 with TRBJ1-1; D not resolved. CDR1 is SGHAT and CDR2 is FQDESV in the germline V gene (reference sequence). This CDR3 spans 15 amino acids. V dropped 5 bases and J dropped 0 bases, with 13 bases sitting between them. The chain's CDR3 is CASSLTPTLNTEAFF. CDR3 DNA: TGTGCCAGCAGCCTCACACCGACCTTGAACACTGAAGCTTTCTTT.

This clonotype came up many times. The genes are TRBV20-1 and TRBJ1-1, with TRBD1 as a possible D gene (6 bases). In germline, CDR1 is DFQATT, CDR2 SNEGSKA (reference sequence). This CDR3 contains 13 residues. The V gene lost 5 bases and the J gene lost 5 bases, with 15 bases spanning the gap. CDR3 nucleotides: TGCAGTGCTGACGACAGGCGGAGGACTGAAGCTTTCTTT. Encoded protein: CSADDRRRTEAFF.

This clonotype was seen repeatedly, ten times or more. This CDR3 reads CASSSIDRFWGLGMEQYF. CDR3 in DNA: TGTGCCAGCAGCTCCATAGACAGATTTTGGGGGCTGGGGATGGAGCAGTACTTC. The V and J genes are TRBV13 and TRBJ2-7, with a tentative D call TRBD1 (6 bases). The CDR3 sequence is 18 residues long. Germline lookup yields CDR1 PRHDT and CDR2 FYEKMQ (reference sequence). V shed 4 bases and J shed 7 bases, with 29 bases lying between them.

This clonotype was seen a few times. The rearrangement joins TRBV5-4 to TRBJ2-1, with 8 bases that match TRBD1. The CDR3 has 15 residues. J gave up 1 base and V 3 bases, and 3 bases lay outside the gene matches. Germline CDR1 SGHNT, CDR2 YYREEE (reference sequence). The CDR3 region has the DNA TGTGCCAGCAGCTCGGACAGGGATTCCTACAATGAGCAGTTCTTC. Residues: CASSSDRDSYNEQFF.

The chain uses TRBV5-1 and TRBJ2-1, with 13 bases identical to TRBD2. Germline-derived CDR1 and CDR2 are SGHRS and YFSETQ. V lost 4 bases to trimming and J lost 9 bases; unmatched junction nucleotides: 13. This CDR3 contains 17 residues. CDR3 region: CASSPAKGTSGVGEQFF. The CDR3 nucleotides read TGCGCCAGCAGCCCAGCAAAGGGGACTAGCGGGGTTGGTGAGCAGTTCTTC.

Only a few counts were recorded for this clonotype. Written as DNA, the CDR3 is TGTGCCAGCAGTTGGACAGGCAGGGGAGACATTCAGTACTTC. This translates into CASSWTGRGDIQYF. This chain uses TRBV2 with TRBJ2-4; TRBD1 matches at 7 bases. V was pared by 5 bases and J by 8 bases, with 9 bases of the junction left unmatched. CDR1 and CDR2 from the germline V gene are SNHLY and FYNNEI. The CDR3 totals 14 residues.